This T cell receptor (beta chain) was documented in a study of T cell changes during pregnancy in multiple sclerosis. The CDR3 extends over 13 amino acids. The V gene's germline CDR1 is SGHTA and CDR2 FQGTGA. V gave up 5 bases and J gave up 1 base, with 8 bases separating them. This table comes from immunoSEQ multiplex PCR, and its TCRdb copy is limited to in-frame clones, with some not included. The table records approximately 43,000 clones, 80% to 85% of them present only once. A remark on this clone: Other DNA sequences in the sample encode the same CDR3.

The chain carries TRBV7-3 and TRBJ1-2; TRBD1 might be the D (5 bases). Source: CD4+ T cells from peripheral blood mononuclear cells, taken before pregnancy. The receptor comes from a female donor with multiple sclerosis, enrolled in a pregnancy study. The CDR3 protein is CASSPQGNYGYTF. The CDR3 DNA is TGTGCCAGCAGCCCGCAGGGTAACTATGGCTACACCTTC.